This passage covers 10 T cell receptor beta chains from one sample sequenced in a study of blood T cell repertoires in COVID-19 (TCRdb year 2020). The receptor library was made with the immunoSEQ multiplex PCR assay. Here the immuneACCESS table is served through TCRdb, limited to in-frame sequences with V and J called. Missing clones are a known gap in these copies; in checked studies unresolved V genes cover under half, and the rest lacks a known reason. In this sample the table shows about 160,000 clones, 60% to 85% of which occur a single time. The ten biggest clones cover roughly 8% of the sample. Sequencing was done on a sample of peripheral blood. All receptors derive from a man between 60 and 75 years old with acute or convalescent COVID-19.

The chain carries TRBV6-2 or TRBV6-3 and TRBJ2-3, with 8 positions matching TRBD2. In germline, CDR1 is MNHEY, CDR2 SVGEGT. The CDR3 length is 17 residues. Trimming took 5 bases from V and 3 from J; bases not matched to a gene: 13. This CDR3 reads CASSALRGGAKTDTQYF. CDR3 in DNA: TGTGCCAGCAGTGCCCTCCGGGGGGGGGCCAAGACAGATACGCAGTATTTT.

The chain uses TRBV6-6 and TRBJ1-4; TRBD1 agrees at 9 bases. Trimming removed 10 bases from V and 8 bases from J; junction bases left unmatched: 8. Germline V gives CDR1 MNHNY, CDR2 SVGAGI (reference sequence). The CDR3 covers 13 residues. The CDR3 region has the DNA TGTGCCACCACAGACAGGGGGGGAGAAAAACTGTTTTTT. Encoded protein: CATTDRGGEKLFF.

This chain uses TRBV24-1 with TRBJ2-1, with 9 bases matching TRBD1. After removal of 2 bases from V and 1 base from J, the junction contained 8 bases not matched to a gene. The CDR3 sequence is 18 residues long. CDR1 is KGHDR and CDR2 is SFDVKD in the germline V gene. In DNA form, the CDR3 reads TGTGCCACCAGTGATTCTCGACCGACAGGGGGGTCCTACAATGAGCAGTTCTTC. Protein product: CATSDSRPTGGSYNEQFF.

The chain recombines TRBV2 with TRBJ2-5, with D perhaps TRBD1 (6 bases). The germline V gene has CDR1 SNHLY and CDR2 FYNNEI. V was clipped by 3 bases and J by 5 bases, with 16 bases between them. This CDR3 has 15 residues. The CDR3, as DNA: TGTGCCAGCAGTGAGCCGGCAGACAGGCCGGAGACCCAGTACTTC. It encodes CASSEPADRPETQYF.

The chain joins TRBV3-1 (or the pseudogene TRBV3-2) to TRBJ1-6; D gene uncertain. The ends were cut back, 2 bases at V and 9 bases at J, with 5 bases in the middle. Looked up from germline, CDR1 is LGHDT and CDR2 is YNNKEL (reference sequence). The CDR3 covers 12 residues. CDR3 residues: CASSQYTSPLHF. The DNA for the CDR3 is TGTGCCAGCAGCCAATACACTTCACCCCTCCACTTT.

V is TRBV6-1 and J is TRBJ1-1; TRBD1 aligns across 8 bases. The CDR3 has 15 amino acids. CDR1 and CDR2 (germline): MNHNS, SASEGT. Germline trimming cut 3 bases from V and 3 bases from J; bases unmatched to any gene: 6. CDR3: CASSDRGRGDTEAFF. The CDR3 DNA reads TGTGCCAGCAGTGACAGGGGGCGGGGAGACACTGAAGCTTTCTTT.

This clone was counted between two and nine times. The V gene is TRBV7-9, the J gene TRBJ1-2; D gene uncertain. CDR3 size: 13 residues. From germline, CDR1 is SEHNR and CDR2 FQNEAQ (reference sequence). Trimming took off 6 bases at V and 2 bases at J, with 10 bases between the two ends. The CDR3 coding sequence is TGTGCCAGCAGGACCGGGAAGAACTATGGCTACACCTTC. Protein sequence: CASRTGKNYGYTF.

This clone has more than one count but fewer than ten. The chain has TRBV29-1 and TRBJ1-2, with TRBD1 identical over 9 bases. With 6 bases clipped from V and 4 bases from J, the junction kept 9 bases outside the gene matches. The CDR3 has 14 residues. Germline values: CDR1 SQVTM, CDR2 ANQGSEA. The CDR3 nucleotides are TGCAGCGTGATCCGGGACAGGGCCGCCTATGGCTACACCTTC. It translates to CSVIRDRAAYGYTF.

V usage is TRBV2 and J usage is TRBJ2-1; D ambiguous. Germline assignment: CDR1 SNHLY and CDR2 FYNNEI. V was trimmed by 7 bases and J by 0 bases, leaving 7 bases between them. The CDR3 totals 13 residues. The CDR3 DNA follows: TGTGCCAGCAATTTTTACTCCTACAATGAGCAGTTCTTC. It specifies CASNFYSYNEQFF. Full variable domain (remainder filled in from reference TRBV2 and TRBJ2-1): EPEVTQTPSHQVTQMGQEVILRCVPISNHLYFYWYRQILGQKVEFLVSFYNNEISEKSEIFDDQFSVERPDGSNFTLKIRSTKLEDSAMYFCASNFYSYNEQFFGPGTRLTVL.

V and J are TRBV5-1 and TRBJ1-3; 8 nucleotides line up with TRBD1. The CDR3 covers 18 residues. V shed 0 bases, J shed 0 bases, and the junction held 8 bases outside the gene matches. The germline V gene has CDR1 SGHRS and CDR2 YFSETQ. CDR3 sequence: CASSLGSGGLISGNTIYF. Here the CDR3 DNA reads TGCGCCAGCAGCTTGGGGTCAGGGGGCCTTATCTCTGGAAACACCATATATTTT.